Presented here are 5 T cell receptor beta chains from one specimen sequenced in a study of blood T cell repertoires in COVID-19. Libraries were prepared by immunoSEQ multiplex PCR; TCRdb keeps only in-frame clonotypes and omits some of them. The sample includes tens of thousands of clones, more than 65% of them seen just once. The specimen sequenced was peripheral blood. The receptors here all came from a woman of 80 years or more with active or convalescent COVID-19.

The chain carries TRBV19 and TRBJ1-5; TRBD1 matches 10 bases. With V trimmed by 4 bases and J by 5 bases, 2 bases remained unmatched. CDR3 length: 14 residues. Germline-derived CDR1 and CDR2 are LNHDA and SQIVND (reference sequence). CDR3 region: CASSKGTGDQPQHF. The DNA of the CDR3 is TGTGCCAGTAGTAAAGGGACAGGGGATCAGCCCCAGCATTTT.

The V and J genes are TRBV5-3 and TRBJ2-1; TRBD1 might be the D (7 bases). TRBV5-3 counts as an open reading frame of uncertain function. Trimming took off 6 bases at V and 0 bases at J, with 25 bases between the two ends. This CDR3 spans 19 amino acids. In DNA, the CDR3 is TGTGCCAGAAACAACGAGAGGCGGGGACAGCGAAGCTCCTACAATGAGCAGTTCTTC. Translating it yields CARNNERRGQRSSYNEQFF.

The gene calls are TRBV7-2 and TRBJ2-1, with a possible D match to TRBD1 (5 bases). The germline V gene has CDR1 SGHTA and CDR2 FQGNSA. With 1 base removed from V and 7 bases from J, the gap between germline ends came to 11 bases. The length of the CDR3 is 14 residues. The CDR3 DNA reads TGTGCCAGCAGCTTAGAGAGACAGTCTAATGAGCAGTTCTTC. Protein product: CASSLERQSNEQFF. Full variable domain (outside the CDR3, taken from reference TRBV7-2 and TRBJ2-1): GAGVSQSPSNKVTEKGKDVELRCDPISGHTALYWYRQSLGQGLEFLIYFQGNSAPDKSGLPSDRFSAERTGGSVSTLTIQRTQQEDSAVYLCASSLERQSNEQFFGPGTRLTVL.

V and J are TRBV9 and TRBJ2-3; D gene unclear. The V and J ends lost 6 bases and 1 base respectively, with 9 bases between them. This CDR3 contains 13 residues. Germline lookup yields CDR1 SGDLS and CDR2 YYNGEE. CDR3 in DNA: TGTGCCAGCACTAGTGCGGGCACAGATACGCAGTATTTT. It yields the protein CASTSAGTDTQYF.

This clone was recorded at least ten times. This sequence joins TRBV7-2 and TRBJ2-2; weak D call: TRBD2 (6 bases). V was trimmed by 5 bases and J by 1 base, leaving 17 bases between them. This CDR3 region has 17 residues. Germline loops: CDR1 SGHTA, CDR2 FQGNSA. The CDR3 sequence: CASSPLGGTGNTGELFF. CDR3 sequence (DNA): TGTGCCAGCAGCCCCCTCGGCGGGACGGGGAACACCGGGGAGCTGTTTTTT.